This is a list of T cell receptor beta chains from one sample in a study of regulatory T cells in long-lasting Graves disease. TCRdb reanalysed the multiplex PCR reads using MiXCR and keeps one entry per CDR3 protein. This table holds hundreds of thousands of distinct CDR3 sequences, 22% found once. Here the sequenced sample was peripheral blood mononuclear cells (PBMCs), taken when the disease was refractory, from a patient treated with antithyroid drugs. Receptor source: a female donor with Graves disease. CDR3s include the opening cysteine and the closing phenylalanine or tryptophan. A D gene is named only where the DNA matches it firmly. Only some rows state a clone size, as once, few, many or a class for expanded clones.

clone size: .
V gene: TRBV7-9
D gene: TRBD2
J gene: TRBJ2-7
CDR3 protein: CASSSSLLARPYEQYF
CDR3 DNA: TGTGCCAGCAGCTCCAGCTTACTAGCGAGGCCCTACGAGCAGTACTTC

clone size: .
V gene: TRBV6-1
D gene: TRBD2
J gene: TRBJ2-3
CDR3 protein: CASSKGGSGRGGTDTQYF
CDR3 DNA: TGTGCCAGCTCCAAAGGTGGTAGCGGGAGAGGGGGCACAGATACGCAGTATTTT

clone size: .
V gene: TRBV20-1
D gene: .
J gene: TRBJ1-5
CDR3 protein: CSATGRGYQPQHF
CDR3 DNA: TGCAGTGCCACGGGAAGAGGCTATCAGCCCCAGCATTTT

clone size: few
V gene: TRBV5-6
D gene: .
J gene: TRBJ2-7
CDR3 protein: CASSRSYPYEQYF
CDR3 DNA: TGTGCCAGCAGCCGGAGCTACCCCTACGAGCAGTACTTC

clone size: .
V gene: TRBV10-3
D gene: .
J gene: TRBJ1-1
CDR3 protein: CAISDQVKTETEAFF
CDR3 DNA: TGTGCCATCAGTGATCAGGTTAAAACGGAGACTGAAGCTTTCTTT

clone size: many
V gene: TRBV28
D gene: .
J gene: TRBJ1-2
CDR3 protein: CASSSDVYGYTF
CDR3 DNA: TGTGCCAGCAGCTCCGATGTCTATGGCTACACCTTC

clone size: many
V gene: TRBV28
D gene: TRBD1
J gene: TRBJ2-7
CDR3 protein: CASSPGTVRNPYEQYF
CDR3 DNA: TGTGCCAGCAGTCCCGGGACAGTCCGAAATCCCTACGAGCAGTACTTC

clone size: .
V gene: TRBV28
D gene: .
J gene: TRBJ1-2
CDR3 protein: CATHSTDTDYGYTF
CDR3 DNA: TGTGCCACCCATTCCACCGACACGGACTATGGCTACACCTTC

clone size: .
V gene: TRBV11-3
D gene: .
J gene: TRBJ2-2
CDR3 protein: CASSSWTVNTGELFF
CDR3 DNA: TGTGCCAGCAGCTCATGGACAGTTAACACCGGGGAGCTGTTTTTT

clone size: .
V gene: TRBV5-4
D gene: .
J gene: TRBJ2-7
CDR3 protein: CASSLGASDDEQYF
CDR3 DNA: TGTGCCAGCAGCTTGGGGGCTAGCGACGACGAGCAGTACTTC

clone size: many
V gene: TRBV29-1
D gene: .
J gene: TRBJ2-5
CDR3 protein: CSVELGIWETQYF
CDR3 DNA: TGCAGCGTTGAGTTAGGGATATGGGAGACCCAGTACTTC

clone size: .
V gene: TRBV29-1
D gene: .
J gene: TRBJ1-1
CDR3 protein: CSARGKYEAFF
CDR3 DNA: TGCAGCGCCAGGGGAAAGTATGAAGCTTTCTTT

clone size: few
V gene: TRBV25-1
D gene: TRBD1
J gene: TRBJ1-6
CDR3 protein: CASSEPTGGNSPLHF
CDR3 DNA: TGTGCCAGCAGTGAACCCACAGGGGGCAATTCACCCCTCCACTTT

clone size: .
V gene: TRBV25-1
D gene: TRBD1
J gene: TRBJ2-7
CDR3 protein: CASSVGQGAPKYEQYF
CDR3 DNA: TGTGCCAGCAGTGTCGGACAGGGGGCCCCTAAATACGAGCAGTACTTC

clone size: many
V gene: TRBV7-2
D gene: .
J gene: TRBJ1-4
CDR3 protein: CASSPRLDSYEKLFF
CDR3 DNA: TGTGCCAGCAGCCCTCGACTGGACAGCTACGAAAAACTGTTTTTT

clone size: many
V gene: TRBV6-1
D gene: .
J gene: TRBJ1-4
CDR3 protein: CASRTGNQNEKLFF
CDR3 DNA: TGTGCCAGTCGAACAGGAAACCAAAATGAAAAACTGTTTTTT

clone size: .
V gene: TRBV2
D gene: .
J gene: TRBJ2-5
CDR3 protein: CASSGTVNRETQYF
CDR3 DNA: TGTGCCAGCAGTGGGACGGTTAACAGGGAGACCCAGTACTTC

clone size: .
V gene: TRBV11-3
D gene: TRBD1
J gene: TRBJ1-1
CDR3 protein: CASSFRGGLMNTEAFF
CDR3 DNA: TGTGCCAGCAGCTTCAGGGGGGGATTAATGAACACTGAAGCTTTCTTT

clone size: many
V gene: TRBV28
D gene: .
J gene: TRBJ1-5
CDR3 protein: CAGGGGGRNQPQHF
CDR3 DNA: TGTGCCGGGGGAGGGGGAGGACGCAATCAGCCCCAGCATTTT

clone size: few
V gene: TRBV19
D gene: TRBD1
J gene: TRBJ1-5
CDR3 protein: CASDPTGGAQQPQHF
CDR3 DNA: TGTGCCAGCGACCCTACAGGGGGCGCACAGCAGCCCCAGCATTTT

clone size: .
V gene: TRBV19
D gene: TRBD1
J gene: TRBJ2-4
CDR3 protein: CASSGQGRRAGNIQYF
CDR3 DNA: TGTGCCAGTAGTGGACAGGGACGCCGGGCGGGAAACATTCAGTACTTC

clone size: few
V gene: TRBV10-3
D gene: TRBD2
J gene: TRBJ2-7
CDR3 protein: CAISEGLAGFSYEQYF
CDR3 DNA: TGTGCCATCAGTGAGGGACTAGCGGGGTTCTCCTACGAGCAGTACTTC

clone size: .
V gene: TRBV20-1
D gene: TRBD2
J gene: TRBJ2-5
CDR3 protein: CSARDHRLAGAETQYF
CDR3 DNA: TGCAGTGCTAGAGATCACCGACTAGCGGGAGCAGAGACCCAGTACTTC

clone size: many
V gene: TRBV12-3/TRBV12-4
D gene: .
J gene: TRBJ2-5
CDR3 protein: CASSFGPPPGETQYF
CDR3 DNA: TGTGCCAGCAGTTTTGGACCGCCCCCTGGGGAGACCCAGTACTTC

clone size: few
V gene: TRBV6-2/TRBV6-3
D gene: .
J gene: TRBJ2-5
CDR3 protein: CASSRGELETQYF
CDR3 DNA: TGTGCCAGCAGTAGAGGGGAGTTGGAGACCCAGTACTTC

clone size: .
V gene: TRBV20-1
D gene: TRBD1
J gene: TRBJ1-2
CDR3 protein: CSARDSMGYGYTF
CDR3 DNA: TGCAGTGCCCGGGACAGCATGGGTTATGGCTACACCTTC

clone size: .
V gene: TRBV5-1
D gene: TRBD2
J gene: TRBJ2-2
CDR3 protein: CASSFGPSGRAGELFF
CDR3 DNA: TGCGCCAGCAGCTTCGGTCCTAGCGGGAGAGCCGGGGAGCTGTTTTTT

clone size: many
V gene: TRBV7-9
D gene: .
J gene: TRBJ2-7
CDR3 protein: CASGGGSLTYEQYF
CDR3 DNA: TGTGCCAGCGGAGGGGGCAGCCTAACCTACGAGCAGTACTTC

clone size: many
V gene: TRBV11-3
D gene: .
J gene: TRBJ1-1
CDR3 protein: CASSLGDQGTEAFF
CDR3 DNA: TGTGCCAGCAGCTTAGGGGACCAGGGGACTGAAGCTTTCTTT

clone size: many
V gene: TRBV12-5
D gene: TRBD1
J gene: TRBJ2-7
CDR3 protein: CASAPRTGEHEQYF
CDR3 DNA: TGTGCTAGTGCCCCTCGGACAGGGGAACACGAGCAGTACTTC

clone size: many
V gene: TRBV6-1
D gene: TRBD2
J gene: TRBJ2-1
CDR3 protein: CASRYGTSGRYEQFF
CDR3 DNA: TGTGCCAGCAGATACGGGACTAGCGGGAGGTATGAGCAGTTCTTC

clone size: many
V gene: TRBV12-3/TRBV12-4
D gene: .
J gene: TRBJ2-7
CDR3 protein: CASSSKNYEQYF
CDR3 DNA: TGTGCCAGCAGTTCCAAGAACTACGAGCAGTACTTC

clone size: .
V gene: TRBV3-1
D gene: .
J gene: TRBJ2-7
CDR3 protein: CASSPEGGRYEQYF
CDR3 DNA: TGTGCCAGCAGCCCCGAGGGGGGAAGGTACGAGCAGTACTTC

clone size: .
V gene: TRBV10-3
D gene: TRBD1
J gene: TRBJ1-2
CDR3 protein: CAISGTGRGGYTF
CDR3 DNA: TGTGCCATCAGTGGGACAGGGCGTGGCGGCTACACCTTC

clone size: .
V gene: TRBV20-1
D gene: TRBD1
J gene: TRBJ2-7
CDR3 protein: CSATLQGARPYEQYF
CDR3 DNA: TGCAGTGCTACCCTGCAGGGGGCCCGTCCCTACGAGCAGTACTTC

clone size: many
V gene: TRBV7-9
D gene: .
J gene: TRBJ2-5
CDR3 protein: CASSLTGVGKETQYF
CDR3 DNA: TGTGCCAGCAGCTTAACCGGTGTGGGGAAAGAGACCCAGTACTTC

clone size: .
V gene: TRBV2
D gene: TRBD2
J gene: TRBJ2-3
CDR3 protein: CASRELAGNTDTQYF
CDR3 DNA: TGTGCCAGCAGAGAACTAGCGGGAAACACAGATACGCAGTATTTT

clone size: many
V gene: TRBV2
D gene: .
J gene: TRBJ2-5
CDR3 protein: CARDIGETQYF
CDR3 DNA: TGTGCCAGGGACATCGGGGAGACCCAGTACTTC

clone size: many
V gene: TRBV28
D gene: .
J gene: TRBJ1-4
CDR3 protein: CASKHQAGEEKLFF
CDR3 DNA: TGTGCCAGCAAACACCAGGCAGGTGAAGAAAAACTGTTTTTT

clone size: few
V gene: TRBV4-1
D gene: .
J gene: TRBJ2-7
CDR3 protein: CASSQAAGNAYEQYF
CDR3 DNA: TGCGCCAGCAGCCAAGCCGCGGGGAACGCCTACGAGCAGTACTTC

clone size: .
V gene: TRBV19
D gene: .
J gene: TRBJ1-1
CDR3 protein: CASSIDRGQGGEAFF
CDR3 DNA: TGTGCCAGTAGTATAGATCGGGGGCAGGGCGGTGAAGCTTTCTTT

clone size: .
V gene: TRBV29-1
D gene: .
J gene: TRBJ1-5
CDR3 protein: CSVVAGNQPQHF
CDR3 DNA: TGCAGCGTTGTTGCGGGGAATCAGCCCCAGCATTTT

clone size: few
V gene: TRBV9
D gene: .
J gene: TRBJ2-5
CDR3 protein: CASSVVGAKQETQYF
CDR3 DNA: TGTGCCAGCAGCGTAGTCGGGGCAAAGCAAGAGACCCAGTACTTC

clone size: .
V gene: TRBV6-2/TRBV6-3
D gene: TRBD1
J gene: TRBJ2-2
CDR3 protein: CASSEGQGHTGELFF
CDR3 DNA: TGTGCCAGCAGTGAGGGACAGGGGCACACCGGGGAGCTGTTTTTT

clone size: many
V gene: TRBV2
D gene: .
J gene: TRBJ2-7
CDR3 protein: CASSKAPGVYGQYF
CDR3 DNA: TGTGCCAGCAGCAAAGCCCCTGGGGTATATGGGCAGTACTTC

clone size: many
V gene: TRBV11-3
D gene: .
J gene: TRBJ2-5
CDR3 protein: CASSSYVGQETQYF
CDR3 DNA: TGTGCCAGCAGCTCCTATGTGGGTCAAGAGACCCAGTACTTC

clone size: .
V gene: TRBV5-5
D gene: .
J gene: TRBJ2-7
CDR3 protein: CASSLEDLLYEQYF
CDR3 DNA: TGTGCCAGCAGCTTGGAGGACCTACTCTACGAGCAGTACTTC

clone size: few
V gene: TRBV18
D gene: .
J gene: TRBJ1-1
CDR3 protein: CASSPPARGPEAFF
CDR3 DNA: TGTGCCAGCTCACCACCGGCAAGGGGACCTGAAGCTTTCTTT

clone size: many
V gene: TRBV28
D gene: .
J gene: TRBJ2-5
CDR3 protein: CASSYSPKTQYF
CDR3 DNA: TGTGCCAGCAGTTACTCCCCAAAGACCCAGTACTTC

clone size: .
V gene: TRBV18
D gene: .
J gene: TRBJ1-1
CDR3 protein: CASSPLEQGTEAFF
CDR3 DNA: TGTGCCAGCTCACCATTAGAACAGGGCACTGAAGCTTTCTTT

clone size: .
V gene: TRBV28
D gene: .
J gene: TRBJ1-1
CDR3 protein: CASSWQATTTEAFF
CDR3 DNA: TGTGCCAGCAGTTGGCAGGCAACTACCACTGAAGCTTTCTTT

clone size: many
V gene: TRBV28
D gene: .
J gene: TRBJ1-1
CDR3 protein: CASTLQGNTEAFF
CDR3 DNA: TGTGCCAGCACCTTACAGGGTAACACTGAAGCTTTCTTT

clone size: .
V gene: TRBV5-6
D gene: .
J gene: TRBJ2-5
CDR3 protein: CASSLAVGKTQYF
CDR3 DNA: TGTGCCAGCAGCTTGGCTGTAGGGAAGACCCAGTACTTC

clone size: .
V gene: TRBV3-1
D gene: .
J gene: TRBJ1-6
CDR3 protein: CASSQGESPLHF
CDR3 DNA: TGTGCCAGCAGCCAAGGGGAGTCACCCCTCCACTTT